Below are 30 T cell receptor beta chains sequenced from a single sample in a study of molecular identifiers for immune sequencing clone quantification. In TCRdb, the PCR reads were re-called with MiXCR into one record per CDR3 protein. The data contain 85,000 to 100,000 distinct CDR3 sequences, roughly 21% of them singletons. Sequencing input: naive CD8+ T cells from blood, with Jurkat cell RNA spiked in. Subset reported: FACS-sorted CD8+CD4-CCR7+CD45RA+ naive T cells. The receptors stem from a human donor in good health. Some libraries in this study had Jurkat cell RNA spiked in.

V is TRBV2 and J is TRBJ2-5, with D perhaps TRBD2 (6 bases). This CDR3 spans 13 amino acids. V lost 10 bases to trimming and J lost 5 bases, with 17 bases between them. CDR1 SNHLY and CDR2 FYNNEI come from the germline V gene. In DNA form, the CDR3 reads TGTGCCACCTTCACCCCACGGGAGGAGACCCAGTACTTC. This sequence encodes CATFTPREETQYF. The variable domain in full, completed from reference TRBV2 and TRBJ2-5, reads EPEVTQTPSHQVTQMGQEVILRCVPISNHLYFYWYRQILGQKVEFLVSFYNNEISEKSEIFDDQFSVERPDGSNFTLKIRSTKLEDSAMYFCATFTPREETQYFGPGTRLLVL.

This clonotype occurred many times. The chain employs TRBV6-5 and TRBJ2-7; 10 bases are a match to TRBD1. CDR3 length equals 16 residues. Trimming at V came to 1 base and at J to 2 bases, leaving 5 bases not matched to a gene. Germline V gene lookup returns CDR1 MNHEY and CDR2 SVGAGI. The CDR3 here is CASSYYGQGVAYEQYF. CDR3 sequence (DNA): TGTGCCAGCAGTTACTACGGACAGGGGGTGGCCTACGAGCAGTACTTC.

This clonotype came up a few times. The chain links TRBV10-2 to TRBJ2-1, with D uncertain. CDR1 is WSHSY, CDR2 SAAADI, per germline. V gave up 2 bases and J gave up 8 bases, with 7 bases separating them. This CDR3 comprises 12 residues. The CDR3: CASSESRDEQFF. CDR3 sequence (DNA): TGCGCCAGCAGTGAGAGCCGCGATGAGCAGTTCTTC.

The sample holds many counts of this clonotype. The chain is built from TRBV4-1 and TRBJ1-2, with unresolved D. Germline V lookup: CDR1 MGHRA, CDR2 YSYEKL. Trimming stripped 2 bases from V and 8 bases from J, with 12 bases between. The CDR3 runs to 13 residues. CDR3 amino acids: CASSQLTDNGYTF. As DNA, the CDR3 is TGCGCCAGCAGCCAACTCACCGACAACGGCTACACCTTC.

At least ten counts were recorded for this clonotype. The genes are TRBV6-5 and TRBJ2-7; the D is unclear. Trimming took 0 bases from V and 4 from J, leaving 10 bases between them. This CDR3 region has 14 residues. Germline V gene data show CDR1 as MNHEY and CDR2 as SVGAGI. The CDR3 reads CASSYSSAVYEQYF. Here the CDR3 DNA reads TGTGCCAGCAGTTACTCGTCTGCAGTGTACGAGCAGTACTTC.

This clonotype was counted many times. The V gene is TRBV6-1, the J gene TRBJ1-4; no definite D call. Trimming pared 1 base from V and 7 bases from J, leaving 13 bases between. The germline CDR1 and CDR2 sequences are MNHNS and SASEGT. The CDR3 totals 15 residues. The CDR3 region has the DNA TGTGCCAGCAGTGAAGTTTCCAGGATGAGTGAAAAACTGTTTTTT. Its protein is CASSEVSRMSEKLFF.

The V call is TRBV5-6, the J call TRBJ2-1; D is undetermined. This CDR3 has 13 residues. V shed 1 base and J shed 2 bases, with 4 bases lying between them. CDR1 is SGHDT and CDR2 is YYEEEE in the germline V gene. CDR3 sequence: CASSLNPYNEQFF. For the CDR3, the DNA is TGTGCCAGCAGCTTGAATCCCTACAATGAGCAGTTCTTC.

This clonotype showed up many times. The chain is built from TRBV4-1 and TRBJ2-1; TRBD2 aligns across 9 bases. CDR1 is MGHRA, CDR2 YSYEKL, per germline. V trimming: 0 bases; J trimming: 3 bases; junction bases outside the gene matches: 6. The CDR3 is made up of 17 amino acids. The CDR3 is CASSQESLAGIYNEQFF. CDR3 in DNA: TGCGCCAGCAGCCAAGAATCCCTAGCGGGAATCTACAATGAGCAGTTCTTC.

For this clonotype: It may be a read error: a sequence one base away is much more abundant. The V gene is TRBV7-2, the J gene TRBJ1-1; perhaps TRBD1 as D (6 bases). This CDR3 region has 11 residues. Germline V gene data show CDR1 as SGHTA and CDR2 as FQGNSA. Trimming left V 8 bases short and J 6 bases short, with 10 bases between. The CDR3 reads CASCGGPEAFF. As DNA, the CDR3 is TGTGCCAGCTGCGGGGGCCCTGAAGCTTTCTTT.

Only a few counts were recorded for this clonotype. This rearrangement joins TRBV7-2 to TRBJ2-7; 7 bases line up with TRBD1. CDR1 is SGHTA, CDR2 FQGNSA, per germline. The J segment lost 6 bases and the V segment lost 1 base, leaving 18 bases of the junction unmatched. The CDR3 contains 18 residues. Here the CDR3 DNA reads TGTGCCAGCAGCTTAGTTTACAGGGGCACTACTACCTGGGTCGAGCAGTACTTC. Translating gives CASSLVYRGTTTWVEQYF.

V usage is TRBV12-3 or TRBV12-4 and J usage is TRBJ2-5, with D possibly matching TRBD1 (6 bases). The CDR3 is made up of 15 amino acids. Between the trimmed V and J ends, which lost 3 bases and 2 bases, there was a span of 13 bases. CDR3 residues: CASSFLGTPQETQYF. CDR3 sequence (DNA): TGTGCCAGCAGTTTCCTTGGGACACCTCAAGAGACCCAGTACTTC.

This clonotype was seen more than once but under ten times. The V and J genes are TRBV2 and TRBJ2-7; 14 nucleotides align to TRBD2. Trimming removed 6 bases from V and 5 bases from J; junction bases left unmatched: 12. This CDR3 spans 17 amino acids. Germline V gene data show CDR1 as SNHLY and CDR2 as FYNNEI. The CDR3 loop is CASSAGTSGSIYHEQYF. CDR3 coding DNA: TGTGCCAGCAGCGCCGGGACTAGCGGGAGTATTTATCACGAGCAGTACTTC.

Comments on this clonotype: One end of the junction fails to match germline, which may point to a read error. The V gene is TRBV7-9, the J gene TRBJ1-1; the D is unclear. This CDR3 has 13 residues. Germline V gene lookup returns CDR1 SEHNR and CDR2 FQNEAQ (reference sequence). CDR3 bases: TGTGCCAGCAGCTTCGGGAAGAACACTGAAGCTTCCTTT. Protein sequence: CASSFGKNTEASF.

This clonotype occurred many times. The CDR3 bases are TGTGCCAGCAGCTTGGAGGGACAGTTGAACACTGAAGCTTTCTTT. This sequence encodes CASSLEGQLNTEAFF. The chain has TRBV5-5 and TRBJ1-1, with 7 bases that match TRBD1. The CDR3 is 15 amino acids. V dropped 0 bases and J dropped 0; count of bases not matched to a gene: 2. Germline values: CDR1 SGHKS, CDR2 YYEKEE (reference sequence).

The chain couples TRBV18 to TRBJ2-7, with D perhaps matching TRBD1 or TRBD2 (5 bases each). The ends were cut back, 4 bases at V and 2 bases at J, with 6 bases in the middle. The CDR3 sequence is 12 residues long. Germline lookup yields CDR1 KGHSH and CDR2 LQKENI. CDR3 coding DNA: TGTGCCAGCTCACGGGACGCCTACGAGCAGTACTTC. This encodes CASSRDAYEQYF.

This clonotype has at least ten counts. The J gene is TRBJ2-2, the V gene TRBV29-1; D may be TRBD1 (5 bases). CDR3 length equals 15 residues. The V end was cut by 1 base, the J end by 0 bases, with 9 bases between. Germline loops: CDR1 SQVTM, CDR2 ANQGSEA. CDR3 sequence (DNA): TGCAGCGTTGAAGGTGCGGACACGAACACCGGGGAGCTGTTTTTT. It encodes CSVEGADTNTGELFF.

Remarks on this clonotype: A single base separates this from a much larger clone, so it may be a read error. The rearrangement uses TRBV4-3 and TRBJ1-1; 7 bases match TRBD1. J lost 11 bases, V lost 3 bases, and 9 bases had no gene match. The CDR3 covers 13 residues. Germline loops: CDR1 LGHNA, CDR2 YSLEER. The CDR3 loop reads CASSQATGTVAFF. Written as DNA, the CDR3 is TGCGCCAGCAGCCAGGCCACGGGGACAGTTGCTTTCTTT.

Ten or more counts support this clonotype. V and J are TRBV6-5 and TRBJ1-3, with a tentative D call TRBD1 (5 bases). The CDR3 length is 14 residues. V dropped 6 bases and J dropped 2 bases, with 11 bases sitting between them. CDR1 is MNHEY, CDR2 SVGAGI, per germline. CDR3 nucleotides: TGTGCCAGCAGCCCGACAGATCCTGGAAACACCATATATTTT. Amino acids: CASSPTDPGNTIYF.

The chain recombines TRBV19 with TRBJ2-5, with D unclear. V was trimmed by 7 bases and J by 4 bases, leaving 7 bases between them. Germline V gene sequence: CDR1 LNHDA, CDR2 SQIVND (reference sequence). CDR3 size: 11 residues. In DNA, the CDR3 is TGTGCCAGTACCTCTGGAGAGACCCAGTACTTC. Residues: CASTSGETQYF.

This clonotype turned up a few times. The chain joins TRBV12-5 to TRBJ2-5; possibly TRBD1 for D (5 bases). Germline V CDR1 and CDR2: LGHNT, FRNRAP. This CDR3 has 15 amino acids. The germline V and J ends were trimmed by 1 base and 1 base, with 10 bases remaining between them. The CDR3 loop is CASGLGTTAQETQYF. The CDR3 bases are TGTGCTAGTGGTTTGGGGACGACAGCCCAAGAGACCCAGTACTTC.

This clonotype was seen repeatedly, ten times or more. The chain combines TRBV4-3 with TRBJ2-3, with D hard to call. The CDR3 has 17 residues. V shed 11 bases and J shed 2 bases, with 26 bases lying between them. Germline assignment: CDR1 LGHNA and CDR2 YSLEER. CDR3 nucleotides: TGCGCCCCTACCGCCGCCAGGTGCGGAGCCCTCACAGATACGCAGTATTTT. Translation: CAPTAARCGALTDTQYF.

V usage is TRBV29-1 and J usage is TRBJ2-7; D perhaps matches TRBD2 (6 bases). V lost 3 bases to trimming and J lost 3 bases, with 15 bases between them. The CDR3 covers 14 residues. Germline-derived CDR1 and CDR2 are SQVTM and ANQGSEA. DNA for the CDR3: TGCAGCGTTGATCTCGGGAGAGGGGACTACGAGCAGTACTTC. Amino acid sequence: CSVDLGRGDYEQYF.

To note about this clonotype: A much larger clone differs by one base, so this may be a read error. This rearrangement joins TRBV7-9 to TRBJ1-3, with D unclear. The CDR3 runs to 13 residues. CDR1 SEHNR and CDR2 FQNEAQ come from the germline V gene (reference sequence). The CDR3 DNA follows: TGTGCCAGCAGAGGCGCCACTGGAAGCACCATATATTTT. This codes for CASRGATGSTIYF. Looking up the rest from reference TRBV7-9 and TRBJ1-3 gives the full variable domain: DTGVSQNPRHKITKRGQNVTFRCDPISEHNRLYWYRQTLGQGPEFLTYFQNEAQLEKSRLLSDRFSAERPKGSFSTLEIQRTEQGDSAMYLCASRGATGSTIYFGEGSWLTVV.

At least ten counts were recorded for this clonotype. The J gene is TRBJ1-1, the V gene TRBV19; D is perhaps TRBD1 (6 bases). Germline assignment: CDR1 LNHDA and CDR2 SQIVND (reference sequence). The CDR3 spans 15 residues. Trimming took off 3 bases at V and 3 bases at J, with 14 bases between the two ends. DNA of the CDR3: TGTGCCAGTAGTATCGGCCAGGGGCCGTACACTGAAGCTTTCTTT. This encodes CASSIGQGPYTEAFF.

This clonotype was observed a few times. The chain uses TRBV7-9 and TRBJ2-7; D gene uncertain. The V gene's germline CDR1 is SEHNR and CDR2 FQNEAQ (reference sequence). Trimming removed 3 bases at V and 2 bases at J, with 8 bases between. The CDR3 is made up of 13 amino acids. CDR3 bases: TGTGCCAGCAGCTTTCCAGGAACCTACGAGCAGTACTTC. Translation gives CASSFPGTYEQYF.

This chain links TRBV11-2 with TRBJ2-7; D ambiguous. Trimming took off 1 base at V and 5 bases at J, with 9 bases between the two ends. The germline CDR1 and CDR2 sequences are SGHAT and FQNNGV. The CDR3 length is 13 residues. The CDR3 reads CASSLAPRNEQYF. CDR3 in DNA: TGTGCCAGCAGCTTAGCCCCCAGGAACGAGCAGTACTTC.

This sequence joins TRBV19 and TRBJ1-5, with 9 nucleotides matching TRBD1. The germline V gene encodes CDR1 LNHDA and CDR2 SQIVND (reference sequence). J lost 4 bases, V lost 6 bases, and 7 bases had no gene match. The length of the CDR3 is 15 residues. For the CDR3, the DNA is TGTGCCAGTAGCCTCCCCGGGACAGGGAATCAGCCCCAGCATTTT. This codes for CASSLPGTGNQPQHF. Complete variable domain (other parts from reference TRBV19 and TRBJ1-5): DGGITQSPKYLFRKEGQNVTLSCEQNLNHDAMYWYRQDPGQGLRLIYYSQIVNDFQKGDIAEGYSVSREKKESFPLTVTSAQKNPTAFYLCASSLPGTGNQPQHFGDGTRLSIL.

Many counts were recorded for this clonotype. The chain combines TRBV11-2 with TRBJ2-3; 8 bases are a match to TRBD2. J lost 2 bases, V lost 0 bases, and 7 bases had no gene match. This CDR3 comprises 17 residues. CDR1 is SGHAT and CDR2 is FQNNGV in the germline V gene. The CDR3 reads CASSLDSAGALTDTQYF. The CDR3 region has the DNA TGTGCCAGCAGCTTAGATTCAGCGGGGGCCCTCACAGATACGCAGTATTTT. Filled out from reference TRBV11-2 and TRBJ2-3, the complete variable domain reads EAGVAQSPRYKIIEKRQSVAFWCNPISGHATLYWYQQILGQGPKLLIQFQNNGVVDDSQLPKDRFSAERLKGVDSTLKIQPAKLEDSAVYLCASSLDSAGALTDTQYFGPGTRLTVL.

This clonotype has just one count. A much larger clone lies a single base off, so this may be a read error. V is TRBV5-6 and J is TRBJ2-5, with 7 bases aligning to TRBD1. The DNA end favors TRBJ2-1, so the J call may be wrong. Germline CDR1 and CDR2: SGHDT and YYEEEE. The CDR3 contains 15 residues. This chain's CDR3 is CASSPSTGNVETQFF. The CDR3 bases are TGTGCCAGCAGCCCATCGACAGGGAACGTCGAGACCCAGTTCTTC.

The chain uses TRBV30 and TRBJ2-7; the D is unclear. Germline CDR1 is GTSNPN and CDR2 is SVGIG (reference sequence). The CDR3 covers 11 residues. V lost 1 base and J lost 6, with 7 bases in between. CDR3 sequence (DNA): TGTGCCTGGAGTGAGGGCGCCGAGCAGTACTTC. Translation gives CAWSEGAEQYF.